The 31 T cell receptor beta chains reported below all come from one sample, sequenced in a study of T cell repertoires in cytomegalovirus infection. TCRdb re-analysed the reads in MiXCR, keeping a single row per CDR3 protein. The table shows about 310,000 distinct CDR3 sequences, with roughly a tenth occurring only once. Sample: PBMCs. These receptors all stem from a human donor in good health (CMV status not recorded). Some clones in this sample may be carry-over from other donors' samples.

This clonotype was observed many times. The rearrangement joins TRBV7-2 to TRBJ1-1; D is unresolved. The CDR3 totals 13 residues. The V gene lost 1 base and the J gene lost 4 bases, with 7 bases spanning the gap. CDR1 and CDR2 (germline): SGHTA, FQGNSA. The DNA for the CDR3 is TGTGCCAGCAGCTTAGGCGCGCCCACTGAAGCTTTCTTT. Translating gives CASSLGAPTEAFF.

The chain joins TRBV5-6 to TRBJ1-5; the D gene is possibly TRBD1 (5 bases). The germline gives CDR1 SGHDT, CDR2 YYEEEE. CDR3 length: 16 residues. The ends were cut back, 4 bases at V and 0 bases at J, with 14 bases in the middle. The CDR3 region has the DNA TGTGCCAGCAGCCCCGGGGGAGGGATTAGCAATCAGCCCCAGCATTTT. Encoded protein: CASSPGGGISNQPQHF.

This clonotype was seen only a few times. J is TRBJ2-2 and V is TRBV19; 8 positions match TRBD1. CDR1 LNHDA and CDR2 SQIVND come from the germline V gene (reference sequence). V lost 5 bases and J lost 5; bases outside the gene matches: 7. This CDR3 region has 15 residues. The CDR3 DNA follows: TGTGCCAGTAGTTTACCGGGACAGGTTACCGGGGAGCTGTTTTTT. It specifies CASSLPGQVTGELFF.

V is TRBV6-4 and J is TRBJ2-1; D not resolved. Germline values: CDR1 MRHNA, CDR2 SNTAGT. The CDR3 covers 13 residues. The V end lost 2 bases, the J end lost 2 bases, and 4 bases lay between the germline ends. Written as DNA, the CDR3 is TGTGCCAGCAGTGACCATCCCTACAATGAGCAGTTCTTC. Encoded protein: CASSDHPYNEQFF.

This chain links TRBV4-3 with TRBJ2-3, with TRBD2 identical over 11 bases. Per germline, CDR1 LGHNA and CDR2 YSLEER. This CDR3 has 16 residues. J gave up 3 bases and V 6 bases, and 8 bases lay outside the gene matches. The CDR3 DNA reads TGCGCCAGCAGTATTAGCGGGGGGGCCGGGACAGATACGCAGTATTTT. Protein: CASSISGGAGTDTQYF.

The table lists this clonotype with many counts. This chain uses TRBV7-2 with TRBJ1-1; 11 bases agree with TRBD1. With V trimmed by 1 base and J by 11 bases, 3 bases remained unmatched. This CDR3 is 13 amino acids long. CDR1 SGHTA and CDR2 FQGNSA come from the germline V gene. The CDR3 sequence is CASSLGDRGLAFF. As DNA, the CDR3 is TGTGCCAGCAGCTTAGGGGACAGGGGGTTGGCTTTCTTT.

This clonotype was counted ten times or more. This sequence joins TRBV2 and TRBJ2-7; 10 bases are a match to TRBD1. The length of the CDR3 is 15 residues. Germline V CDR1 and CDR2: SNHLY, FYNNEI. CDR3 residues: CASREGTGATYEQYV. CDR3 sequence (DNA): TGTGCCAGCAGGGAAGGGACAGGGGCAACCTACGAGCAGTACGTC.

The table lists this clonotype with many counts. CDR3 DNA: TGTGCCAGCAGTTCCAGGGGGATCGGGGAGCTGTTTTTT. Translating gives CASSSRGIGELFF. V is TRBV7-6 and J is TRBJ2-2; 7 nucleotides line up with TRBD1. The J segment lost 7 bases and the V segment lost 6 bases, leaving 5 bases of the junction unmatched. This CDR3 has 13 residues. Germline V gene data show CDR1 as SGHVS and CDR2 as FNYEAQ.

The genes are TRBV20-1 and TRBJ2-1; D may be TRBD1 (5 bases). The germline V gene has CDR1 DFQATT and CDR2 SNEGSKA (reference sequence). The CDR3 loop spans 15 amino acids. The V gene lost 0 bases and the J gene lost 3 bases, with 12 bases spanning the gap. The CDR3 DNA is TGCAGTGCTAGAGACCCCTACGACAGCTACAATGAGCAGTTCTTC. This codes for CSARDPYDSYNEQFF.

This clonotype appeared many times. The chain combines TRBV2 with TRBJ2-1; 11 bases map to TRBD2. This CDR3 spans 16 amino acids. With 3 bases clipped from V and 6 bases from J, the junction kept 7 bases outside the gene matches. Germline V lookup: CDR1 SNHLY, CDR2 FYNNEI. This chain's CDR3 is CASSDVAGGSGNEQFF. Written as DNA, the CDR3 is TGTGCCAGCAGTGACGTAGCGGGGGGGTCCGGCAATGAGCAGTTCTTC. Drawing the rest from reference TRBV2 and TRBJ2-1, the complete variable domain is EPEVTQTPSHQVTQMGQEVILRCVPISNHLYFYWYRQILGQKVEFLVSFYNNEISEKSEIFDDQFSVERPDGSNFTLKIRSTKLEDSAMYFCASSDVAGGSGNEQFFGPGTRLTVL.

This clonotype was seen a handful of times. The CDR3 coding sequence is TGCAGTGCTAGGTGGGGTAACACTCAGCCCCAGCATTTT. Its translation: CSARWGNTQPQHF. This rearrangement joins TRBV20-1 to TRBJ1-5; D gene ambiguous. Trimming removed 3 bases at V and 6 bases at J, with 12 bases between. The CDR3 covers 13 residues. Germline V gene data show CDR1 as DFQATT and CDR2 as SNEGSKA (reference sequence).

The rearrangement uses TRBV5-5 and TRBJ2-1, with TRBD2 as a possible D gene (5 bases). CDR1 and CDR2 (germline): SGHKS, YYEKEE (reference sequence). Trimming pared 2 bases from V and 7 bases from J, leaving 10 bases between. CDR3 length: 13 residues. CDR3 sequence (DNA): TGTGCCAGCAGCTTCGGCCGCGGGAATGAGCAGTTCTTC. This sequence encodes CASSFGRGNEQFF.

This clonotype was seen at least ten times. This chain connects TRBV7-2 to TRBJ2-3, with D hard to call. The CDR3 loop spans 13 amino acids. The V end was cut by 3 bases, the J end by 5 bases, with 9 bases between. Germline V gene lookup returns CDR1 SGHTA and CDR2 FQGNSA. CDR3 sequence (DNA): TGTGCCAGCAGCTTCTGGGTTCGAGATACGCAGTATTTT. Protein product: CASSFWVRDTQYF. Looking up the rest from reference TRBV7-2 and TRBJ2-3 gives the full variable domain: GAGVSQSPSNKVTEKGKDVELRCDPISGHTALYWYRQSLGQGLEFLIYFQGNSAPDKSGLPSDRFSAERTGGSVSTLTIQRTQQEDSAVYLCASSFWVRDTQYFGPGTRLTVL.

This clonotype was counted ten times or more. The chain is built from TRBV20-1 and TRBJ2-1, with 7 bases aligning to TRBD1. CDR3 size: 13 residues. J was trimmed by 8 bases and V by 6 bases; bases with no gene match: 10. CDR1 and CDR2 from the germline V gene are DFQATT and SNEGSKA (reference sequence). CDR3 DNA: TGCAGTGCGAGCCCGACAGGGAGCCATGAGCAGTTCTTC. This translates into CSASPTGSHEQFF.

V and J are TRBV29-1 and TRBJ1-1; D unresolved. Trimming took off 7 bases at V and 3 bases at J, with 15 bases between the two ends. CDR3 length: 13 amino acids. CDR1 and CDR2 (germline): SQVTM, ANQGSEA. CDR3 bases: TGCAGCGGCTGCCGATCCTTGGACACTGAAGCTTTCTTT. This sequence encodes CSGCRSLDTEAFF.

This clonotype appeared many times. The chain is built from TRBV29-1 and TRBJ2-2; either TRBD1 or TRBD2 may fit D (6 bases each). Trimming pared 6 bases from V and 0 bases from J, leaving 14 bases between. In germline, CDR1 is SQVTM, CDR2 ANQGSEA. This CDR3 spans 15 amino acids. CDR3 protein: CSVGGGGPNTGELFF. The CDR3 DNA reads as TGCAGCGTGGGGGGCGGAGGCCCGAACACCGGGGAGCTGTTTTTT.

This clonotype was observed many times. The chain joins TRBV5-5 to TRBJ2-5; TRBD1 might be the D (8 bases). Germline V CDR1 and CDR2: SGHKS, YYEKEE (reference sequence). V was trimmed by 1 base and J by 5 bases, leaving 18 bases between them. The CDR3 contains 16 residues. CDR3: CASSLTGGARLETQYF. The CDR3 DNA follows: TGTGCCAGCAGCTTGACAGGGGGGGCGCGTCTGGAGACCCAGTACTTC.

This clonotype has at least ten counts. The genes are TRBV7-2 and TRBJ2-5, with 8 bases aligning to TRBD1. The CDR3 covers 14 residues. The V and J ends lost 3 bases and 4 bases, in that order; junction bases with no gene match: 4. The germline V gene encodes CDR1 SGHTA and CDR2 FQGNSA. The CDR3 here is CASSFRGLRETQYF. In nucleotides, the CDR3 is TGTGCCAGCAGCTTCAGGGGGCTTAGAGAGACCCAGTACTTC.

On this clonotype: This sequence may be a read error, since a much larger clone differs from it by one base. The missing conserved phenylalanine or tryptophan at the end of this CDR3 makes a read error likely. The chain has TRBV7-8 and TRBJ1-1, with no clear D. There are 14 residues in the CDR3. V lost 3 bases, J lost 6 bases, and 14 bases lay in between. CDR1 is SGHVS and CDR2 is FQNEAQ in the germline V gene. CDR3 region: CASSLGRRQAEAFL. CDR3 DNA sequence: TGTGCCAGCAGCTTGGGCAGACGTCAGGCTGAAGCTTTCTTG.

In its sample, this clonotype was seen many times. The chain employs TRBV14 and TRBJ1-6; 7 nucleotides agree with TRBD1. CDR1 and CDR2 from the germline V gene are SGHDN and FVKESK. V shed 8 bases, J shed 10 bases, and the junction held 8 bases outside the gene matches. The CDR3 loop spans 13 amino acids. The CDR3 is CASGYRGGSPLHF. DNA for the CDR3: TGTGCCAGCGGCTACAGGGGAGGCTCACCCCTCCACTTT.

This clonotype appeared many times. The CDR3 region has the DNA TGCAGCGCCGGACGACAGGGGGCGCTGGGCGAGCAGTACTTC. Translating gives CSAGRQGALGEQYF. The chain combines TRBV29-1 with TRBJ2-7, with 10 bases lining up with TRBD1. The trim removed 7 bases at V and 6 bases at J, leaving 12 bases unmatched. The CDR3 contains 14 residues. Germline V gene lookup returns CDR1 SQVTM and CDR2 ANQGSEA.

This clonotype has ten or more counts. The genes are TRBV7-2 and TRBJ1-2, with TRBD1 matching 7 bases. The CDR3 contains 15 residues. The ends lost 4 bases at V and 8 bases at J; junction bases unmatched: 13. Germline V gene lookup returns CDR1 SGHTA and CDR2 FQGNSA. The DNA of the CDR3 is TGTGCCAGCAGCTCCCCAACCACAGGGGTGGGAGGCTACACCTTC. It yields the protein CASSSPTTGVGGYTF. The variable domain in full, with the rest retrieved from reference TRBV7-2 and TRBJ1-2, is GAGVSQSPSNKVTEKGKDVELRCDPISGHTALYWYRQSLGQGLEFLIYFQGNSAPDKSGLPSDRFSAERTGGSVSTLTIQRTQQEDSAVYLCASSSPTTGVGGYTFGSGTRLTVV.

There are many counts of this clonotype. The chain combines TRBV7-2 with TRBJ1-5, with D possibly TRBD1 on 6 matching bases. In germline, CDR1 is SGHTA, CDR2 FQGNSA. Between the trimmed V and J ends, which lost 4 bases and 0 bases, there was a span of 16 bases. This CDR3 is 17 amino acids long. The CDR3: CASSSTDRAYSNQPQHF. In DNA form, the CDR3 reads TGTGCCAGCAGCTCAACGGACAGAGCTTATAGCAATCAGCCCCAGCATTTT.

This chain joins TRBV12-3 or TRBV12-4 and TRBJ2-1; D remains unclear. Trimming left V 3 bases short and J 4 bases short, with 16 bases between. The CDR3 has 16 residues. The CDR3 region is CASSFVTLPIYNEQFF. The CDR3 nucleotides are TGTGCCAGCAGTTTTGTGACTCTACCAATTTACAATGAGCAGTTCTTC.

This sequence joins TRBV4-1 and TRBJ2-1, with TRBD2 matching 11 bases. This CDR3 has 15 amino acids. J gave up 8 bases and V 6 bases, and 9 bases lay outside the gene matches. Germline CDR1 and CDR2: MGHRA and YSYEKL. Here the CDR3 DNA reads TGCGCCAGCAGAGGAAATAGCGGGGGGGCCCATGAGCAGTTCTTC. It specifies CASRGNSGGAHEQFF.

This clonotype was seen at least ten times. The V and J genes are TRBV7-9 and TRBJ1-5, with 7 bases identical to TRBD1. With V trimmed by 3 bases and J by 4 bases, 3 bases remained unmatched. Germline V CDR1 and CDR2: SEHNR, FQNEAQ (reference sequence). The CDR3 has 14 residues. The CDR3 DNA reads TGTGCCAGCAGCTTCGGACAGGCAAATCAGCCCCAGCATTTT. Amino acids: CASSFGQANQPQHF.

The V and J genes are TRBV7-9 and TRBJ2-2; a weak D match, TRBD1 (5 bases). Trimming removed 5 bases from V and 2 bases from J, with 12 bases in between. The CDR3 is made up of 15 amino acids. Germline V gene lookup returns CDR1 SEHNR and CDR2 FQNEAQ (reference sequence). CDR3 residues: CASSPAGINTGELFF. CDR3 in DNA: TGTGCCAGCAGCCCAGCAGGGATAAACACCGGGGAGCTGTTTTTT.

This clonotype was detected many times. V and J are TRBV3-1 and TRBJ2-5, with a possible D match to TRBD1 (5 bases). The germline V gene has CDR1 LGHDT and CDR2 YNNKEL (reference sequence). Trimming shortened V by 3 bases and J by 4 bases, and 18 bases separated the two germline ends. The CDR3 contains 16 residues. CDR3 sequence reads: CASSQFIGPRGETQYF. In DNA form, the CDR3 reads TGTGCCAGCAGCCAGTTTATTGGGCCAAGGGGAGAGACCCAGTACTTC.

The table lists this clonotype with many counts. This rearrangement joins TRBV28 to TRBJ1-2; D gene uncertain. CDR1 and CDR2 (germline): MDHEN, SYDVKM. The CDR3 sequence is 13 residues long. V was shortened by 7 bases and J by 3 bases, with 12 bases between the two germline ends. DNA of the CDR3: TGTGCCAGCACCCTGATGACGGACTATGGCTACACCTTC. Its protein product is CASTLMTDYGYTF.

This clonotype has ten or more counts. CDR3 in amino acids: CSAVTGSNQPQHF. For the CDR3, the DNA is TGCAGTGCTGTGACAGGTAGCAATCAGCCCCAGCATTTT. The chain recombines TRBV20-1 with TRBJ1-5; weak D call: TRBD1 (6 bases). V lost 5 bases and J lost 0, with 8 bases in between. This CDR3 spans 13 amino acids. The germline V gene has CDR1 DFQATT and CDR2 SNEGSKA (reference sequence).

The rearrangement joins TRBV7-3 to TRBJ2-2; no firm D call. Germline V gene data show CDR1 as SGHTA and CDR2 as FQGTGA. V was clipped by 5 bases and J by 5 bases, with 21 bases between them. CDR3 size: 17 residues. CDR3 residues: CASSPLVKPLGTGELFF. CDR3 coding DNA: TGTGCCAGCAGCCCCCTCGTCAAACCCCTGGGTACCGGGGAGCTGTTTTTT.